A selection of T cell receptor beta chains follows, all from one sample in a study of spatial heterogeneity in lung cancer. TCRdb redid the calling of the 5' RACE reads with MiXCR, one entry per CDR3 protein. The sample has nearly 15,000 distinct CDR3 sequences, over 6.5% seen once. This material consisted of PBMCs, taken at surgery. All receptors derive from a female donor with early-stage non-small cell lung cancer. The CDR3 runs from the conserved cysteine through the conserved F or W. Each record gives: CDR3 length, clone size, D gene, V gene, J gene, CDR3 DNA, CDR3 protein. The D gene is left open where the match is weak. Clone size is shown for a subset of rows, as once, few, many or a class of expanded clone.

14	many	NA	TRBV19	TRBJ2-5	TGTGCCAGTAGTATAGTTCGGACCTCAGAGACCCAGTACTTC	CASSIVRTSETQYF
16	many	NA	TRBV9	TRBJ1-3	TGTGCCAGCAGCTTCAGGGGTACGAGCTCTGGAAACACCATATATTTT	CASSFRGTSSGNTIYF
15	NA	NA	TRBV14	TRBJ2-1	TGTGCCAGCAGCCTAGACCGGGGCCTTAGCAATGAGCAGTTCTTC	CASSLDRGLSNEQFF
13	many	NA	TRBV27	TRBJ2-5	TGTGCCAGCAAGAAGGGGAACGGTGAGACCCAGTACTTC	CASKKGNGETQYF
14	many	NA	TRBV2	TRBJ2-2	TGTGCCAGCATCTCACTGAGGACCACCGGGGAGCTGTTTTTT	CASISLRTTGELFF
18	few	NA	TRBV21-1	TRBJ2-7	TGTGCCAGCAGCACCCTGGGACTAGCGGGAGGGCTTCCCTACGAGCAGTACTTC	CASSTLGLAGGLPYEQYF
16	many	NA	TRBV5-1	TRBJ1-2	TGCGCCAGCAGCCCCTCCGGGGCTCCTCAGAACTATGGCTACACCTTC	CASSPSGAPQNYGYTF
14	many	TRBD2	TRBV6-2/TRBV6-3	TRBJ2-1	TGTGCCAGCAACCTACTAGCGGGGGTAGGTGAGCAGTTCTTC	CASNLLAGVGEQFF
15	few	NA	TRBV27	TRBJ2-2	TGTGCCAGCAGCCAAAGGATCAGTCCCACCGGGGAGCTGTTTTTT	CASSQRISPTGELFF
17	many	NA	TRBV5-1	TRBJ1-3	TGCGCCAGCAGCTTGGGGAACACAGGGAGAACTGGAAACACTATATATTTT	CASSLGNTGRTGNTIYF
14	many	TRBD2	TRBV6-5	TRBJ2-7	TGTGCCAGCAGTAGCGGGGGCCTCGTCAACGAGCAGTACTTC	CASSSGGLVNEQYF
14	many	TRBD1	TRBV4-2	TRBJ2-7	TGTGCCAGCAGCCAAAGGACAGGGCGTGGGGAGCAGTACTTC	CASSQRTGRGEQYF
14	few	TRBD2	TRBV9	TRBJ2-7	TGTGCCAGCAGCGTAGGCGGGGGGCTCTACGAGCAGTACTTC	CASSVGGGLYEQYF
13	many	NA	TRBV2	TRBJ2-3	TGTGCCAGCAGTGGGCTGACGTCAGATACGCAGTATTTT	CASSGLTSDTQYF
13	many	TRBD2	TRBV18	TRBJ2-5	TGTGCCAGCTCGACTAGCGGGTCAGAGACCCAGTACTTC	CASSTSGSETQYF
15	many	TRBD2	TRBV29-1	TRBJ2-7	TGCAGCGTGGGGACCGGCGGGAGGAGCTCCTACGAGCAGTACTTC	CSVGTGGRSSYEQYF
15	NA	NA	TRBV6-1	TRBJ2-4	TGTGCCAGCACGTTGACCGGCGCGCAGGGACACATTCAGTACTTC	CASTLTGAQGHIQYF
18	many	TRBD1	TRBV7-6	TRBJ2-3	TGTGCCAGCAGCGCCTCCGGGACAGGGGGCGCTGGCACAGATACGCAGTATTTT	CASSASGTGGAGTDTQYF
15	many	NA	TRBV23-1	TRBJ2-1	TGCGCCAGCAGTAGTAAGTCTAGCGAGGAAGAAGAGCAGTTCTTC	CASSSKSSEEEEQFF
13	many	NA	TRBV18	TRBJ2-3	TGTGCCAGCTCACCACCTGGCCCGAATACGCAGTATTTT	CASSPPGPNTQYF
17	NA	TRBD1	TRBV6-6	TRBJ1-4	TGTGCCAGCACCCACAGGGACAGGGGGAACACTAATGAAAAACTGTTTTTT	CASTHRDRGNTNEKLFF
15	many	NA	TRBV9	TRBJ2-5	TGTGCCAGCTCACCGGGGGTGGATTTGGTAGAGACCCAGTACTTC	CASSPGVDLVETQYF
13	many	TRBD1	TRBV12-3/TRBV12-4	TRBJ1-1	TGTGCCAGCAAAGGGACAGGGGGCGGAGAAGCTTTCTTT	CASKGTGGGEAFF
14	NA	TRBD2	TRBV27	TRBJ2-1	TGTGCCAGCAGTGAGGTTACTAGCGGCAATGAGCAGTTCTTC	CASSEVTSGNEQFF
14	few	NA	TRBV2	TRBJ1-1	TGTGCCAGCAGCCCCGTGCAGGCTGTCACTGAAGCTTTCTTT	CASSPVQAVTEAFF
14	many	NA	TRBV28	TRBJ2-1	TGTGCCAGCAGTTCCCCGACTCGTCGGGCTGAGCAGTTCTTC	CASSSPTRRAEQFF
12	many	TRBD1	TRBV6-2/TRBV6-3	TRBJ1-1	TGTGCCAGCGCTCGACAGGGAGGTGAAGCTTTCTTT	CASARQGGEAFF
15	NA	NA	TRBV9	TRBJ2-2	TGTGCCAGCAGCCCTCATGGGGGCTTTGGCGGGGAGCTGTTTTTT	CASSPHGGFGGELFF
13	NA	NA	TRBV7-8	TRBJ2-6	TGTGCCAGCAGCTTTTCTGGGGCCAACGTCCTGACTTTC	CASSFSGANVLTF
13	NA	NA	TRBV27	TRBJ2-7	TGTGCCAGCAGTTTGGGCAGGGCCTACGAGCAGTACTTC	CASSLGRAYEQYF
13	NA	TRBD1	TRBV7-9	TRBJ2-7	TGTGCCAGCAGCCGGACAGGGGGCATGGAGCAGTACTTC	CASSRTGGMEQYF
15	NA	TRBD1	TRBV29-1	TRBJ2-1	TGCAGCGGGAACTCCGGGACAGGAGTCTACAATGAGCAGTTCTTC	CSGNSGTGVYNEQFF
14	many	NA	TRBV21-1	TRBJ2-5	TGTGCCAGCAGCACTGGGGACAGGGAAGAGACCCAGTACTTC	CASSTGDREETQYF
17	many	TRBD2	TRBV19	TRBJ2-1	TGTGCCAGTAGTAGCCGTCGGGGGGACTTCTCCTACAATGAGCAGTTCTTC	CASSSRRGDFSYNEQFF
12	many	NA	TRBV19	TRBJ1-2	TGTGCCAGTATCGGGCAGAGCTATGGCTACACCTTC	CASIGQSYGYTF
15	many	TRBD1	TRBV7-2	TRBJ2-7	TGTGCCAGCAGCTTAGCAAACCGGGACAGTTACGAGCAGTACTTC	CASSLANRDSYEQYF
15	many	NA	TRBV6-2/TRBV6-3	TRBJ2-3	TGTGCCAGCAGTTACCCCGCCCGAAGCACAGATACGCAGTATTTT	CASSYPARSTDTQYF
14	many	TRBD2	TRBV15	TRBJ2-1	TGTGCCACCAGCAGGCGGACTAGCGGGAGTCAACTGTTCTTC	CATSRRTSGSQLFF
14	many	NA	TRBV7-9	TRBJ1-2	TGTGCCAGCAGCCCGATAGAGGCGACCTATGGCTACACCTTC	CASSPIEATYGYTF
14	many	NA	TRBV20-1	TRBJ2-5	TGCAGCGCGTCGCAGGGGACTTACCAAGAGACCCAGTACTTC	CSASQGTYQETQYF
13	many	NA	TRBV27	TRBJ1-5	TGTGCCAGCAGTTTCGGAGGGAATCAGCCCCAGCATTTT	CASSFGGNQPQHF
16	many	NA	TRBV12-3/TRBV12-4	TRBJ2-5	TGTGCCAGCAGTTTAGCCTTGGCGGGGTCCCAAGAGACCCAGTACTTC	CASSLALAGSQETQYF
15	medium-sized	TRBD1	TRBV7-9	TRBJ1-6	TGTGCCAGCAGCCTTGGACAGGGAATAGGTTCACCCCTCCACTTT	CASSLGQGIGSPLHF
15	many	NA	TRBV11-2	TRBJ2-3	TGTGCCAGCAGCTTAGGAGGGAGCCTCGGGGATACGCAGTATTTT	CASSLGGSLGDTQYF
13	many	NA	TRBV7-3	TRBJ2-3	TGTGCCAGCAGTCAAACCAACACAGATACGCAGTATTTT	CASSQTNTDTQYF
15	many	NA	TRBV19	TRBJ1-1	TGTGCCAGTTTTTCTGGAGGGAGCATCGGCACTGAAGCTTTCTTT	CASFSGGSIGTEAFF
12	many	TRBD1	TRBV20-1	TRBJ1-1	TGCAGTGCTACCAGGCAGGGGGCCGGGGCTTTCTTT	CSATRQGAGAFF
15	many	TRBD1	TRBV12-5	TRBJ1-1	TGTGCTAGACCGAGACCGATACAGGGGGACACTGAAGCTTTCTTT	CARPRPIQGDTEAFF
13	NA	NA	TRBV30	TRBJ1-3	TGTGCCTGGAGTGTGGGCTTGGGAAACACCATATATTTT	CAWSVGLGNTIYF
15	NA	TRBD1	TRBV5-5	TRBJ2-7	TGTGCCAGCAGCGCGAGACAGGGGAACTCCTACGAGCAGTACTTC	CASSARQGNSYEQYF
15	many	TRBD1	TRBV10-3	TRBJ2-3	TGTGCCATCAGGGGTAGGACAGGGGGCACAGATACGCAGTATTTT	CAIRGRTGGTDTQYF
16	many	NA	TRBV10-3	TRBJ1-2	TGTGCCATCAGCGATCCGGGGGGCCTATCTAACTATGGCTACACCTTC	CAISDPGGLSNYGYTF
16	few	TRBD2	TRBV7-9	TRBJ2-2	TGTGCCAGCAGCTTACTTAGCGGGAGATCCTCCGGGGAGCTGTTTTTT	CASSLLSGRSSGELFF
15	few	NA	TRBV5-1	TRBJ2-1	TGCGCCAGCAGCCCACAGGCGGGCCGATACAATGAGCAGTTCTTC	CASSPQAGRYNEQFF
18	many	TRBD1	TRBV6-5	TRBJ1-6	TGTGCCAGCAGTAGACAGGGGACCTTAAGTTCCTATAATTCACCCCTCCACTTT	CASSRQGTLSSYNSPLHF